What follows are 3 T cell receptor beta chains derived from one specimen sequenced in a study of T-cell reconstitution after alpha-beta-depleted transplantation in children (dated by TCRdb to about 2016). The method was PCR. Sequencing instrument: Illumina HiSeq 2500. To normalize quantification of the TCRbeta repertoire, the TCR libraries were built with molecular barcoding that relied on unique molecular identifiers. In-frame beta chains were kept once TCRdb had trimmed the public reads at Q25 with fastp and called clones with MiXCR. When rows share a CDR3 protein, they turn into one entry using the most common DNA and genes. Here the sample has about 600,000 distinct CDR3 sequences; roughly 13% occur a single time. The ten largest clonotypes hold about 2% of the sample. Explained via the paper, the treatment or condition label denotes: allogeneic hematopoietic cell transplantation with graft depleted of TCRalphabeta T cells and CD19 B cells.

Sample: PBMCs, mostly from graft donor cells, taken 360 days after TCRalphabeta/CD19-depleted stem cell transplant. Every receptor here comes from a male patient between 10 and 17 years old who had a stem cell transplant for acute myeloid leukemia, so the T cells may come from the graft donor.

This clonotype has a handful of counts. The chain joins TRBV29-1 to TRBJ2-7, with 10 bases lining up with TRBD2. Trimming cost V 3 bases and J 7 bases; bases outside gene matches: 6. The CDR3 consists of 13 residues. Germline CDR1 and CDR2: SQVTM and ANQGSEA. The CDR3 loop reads CSVDLAGVGEQYF. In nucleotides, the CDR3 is TGCAGCGTTGATCTAGCGGGAGTAGGGGAGCAGTACTTC.

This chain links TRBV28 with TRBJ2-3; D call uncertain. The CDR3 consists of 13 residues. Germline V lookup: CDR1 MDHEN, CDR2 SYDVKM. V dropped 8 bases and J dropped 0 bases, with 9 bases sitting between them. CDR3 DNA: TGTGCCAGCCACTGTCCTAGCACAGATACGCAGTATTTT. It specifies CASHCPSTDTQYF.

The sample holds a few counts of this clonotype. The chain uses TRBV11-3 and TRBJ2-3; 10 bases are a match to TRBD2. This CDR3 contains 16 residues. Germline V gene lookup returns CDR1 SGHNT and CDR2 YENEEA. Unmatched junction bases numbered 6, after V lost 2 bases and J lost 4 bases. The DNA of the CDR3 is TGTGCCAGCAGCTTACGAGCGGGAGGGCCGGCAGATACGCAGTATTTT. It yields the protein CASSLRAGGPADTQYF.